The clone carrying this T cell receptor (beta chain) turned up a few times. Antigen unknown. This sample is drawn from a study of T-cell memory formation after mild COVID-19. Constant-segment primers were used for 5'RACE, and the resulting TCR alpha and TCR beta cDNA libraries carried sample barcodes and UMIs. TCRdb analysed the 5' RACE reads with MiXCR anew, one entry per CDR3 protein. The sample has approximately 190,000 distinct CDR3 sequences, around 17% seen once. Findings and caveats of the study: Some clones that responded turned up in pre-infection memory, which suggests that cross-reactive memory joined in. CD8+ contracting clones occupied EMRA, while CD4+ ones occupied mainly CM and EM.

The germline V gene encodes CDR1 MGHRA and CDR2 YSYEKL. The CDR3 runs 16 residues. Trimming shortened V by 3 bases and J by 3 bases, and 17 bases separated the two germline ends. The sequence was collected from an adult woman who had mild COVID-19 (a few samples of this study predate the infection). Cell type and time point are not known. This chain connects TRBV4-1 to TRBJ1-1; D possibly corresponds to TRBD1 (6 bases). Sequenced input: PBMCs or a T cell subset sorted from them (not recorded which). In DNA form, the CDR3 reads TGCGCCAGCAGCCAGGACAGATCGTTACCGTACACTGAAGCTTTCTTT. Residues: CASSQDRSLPYTEAFF.